This is a list of T cell receptor beta chains from one sample in a study of T cells in localized non-small cell lung cancer. TCRdb's copy holds only in-frame clones and misses some; the assay was immunoSEQ multiplex PCR. This sample has some 30,000 clones, with approximately 89% found just once. The input for sequencing was peripheral blood mononuclear cells, taken before any cancer treatment. Receptor source: an older female donor with stage II lung adenocarcinoma. Both conserved end residues are part of each CDR3. Each record gives: D gene, V gene, J gene, clone size, CDR3 DNA, CDR3 protein. D genes are given only for firm matches. Some rows mark clone size as missing; the rest say once, few, many or name a class of expanded clone.

>TRBD1|TRBV19|TRBJ1-2|.
TGTGCCAGTAGTACAGGGACAGCCTTATATGGCTACACCTTC
CASSTGTALYGYTF
>TRBD1|TRBV5-4|TRBJ1-1|.
TGTGCCAGCAGGCGGACAGGGCCGAACACTGAAGCTTTCTTT
CASRRTGPNTEAFF
>.|TRBV27|TRBJ2-7|.
TGTGCCAGCAGTCTCGTCCTTGGGGCATACGAGCAGTACTTC
CASSLVLGAYEQYF
>.|TRBV9|TRBJ1-1|once
TGTGCCAGCAGCGTAGTCTGGACTAACACTGAAGCTTTCTTT
CASSVVWTNTEAFF
>.|TRBV7-9|TRBJ1-1|few
TGTGCCAGCAGCTTAGGACAGGCCGGTACTGAAGCTTTCTTT
CASSLGQAGTEAFF
>.|TRBV5-6|TRBJ2-5|once
TGTGCCAGCAGCTTGCCGGACAGAGGCCAAGAGACCCAGTACTTC
CASSLPDRGQETQYF
>.|TRBV7-2|TRBJ2-3|once
TGTGCCAGCAGCGGGGCCACAGATACGCAGTATTTT
CASSGATDTQYF
>.|TRBV9|TRBJ1-2|.
TGTGCCAGCAGCCCCATATGGGCAGGGGTCGGCTATGGCTACACCTTC
CASSPIWAGVGYGYTF
>TRBD1|TRBV5-4|TRBJ1-2|.
TGTGCCAGCAGCTTGGGACAGGGAGGTTATGGCTACACCTTC
CASSLGQGGYGYTF
>TRBD2|TRBV27|TRBJ2-7|.
TGTGCCAGCAACCCCGCGGGGCTAGCGGGCCACGAGCAGTACTTC
CASNPAGLAGHEQYF
>.|TRBV6-1|TRBJ2-2|.
TGTGCCAGCAAGCAGGGCCGAGCGAACACCGGGGAGCTGTTTTTT
CASKQGRANTGELFF
>.|TRBV4-3|TRBJ1-1|.
TGCGCCAGCAGCCAAGTTGCCGGGGGGCAGGAGAACACTGAAGCTTTCTTT
CASSQVAGGQENTEAFF
>.|TRBV27|TRBJ2-2|.
TGTGCCAGCAGTTTAAGCAGGGGTAGAACCGGGGAGCTGTTTTTT
CASSLSRGRTGELFF
>.|TRBV18|TRBJ1-5|few
TGTGCCAGCTCACCACAGGGTAAGGATCAGCCCCAGCATTTT
CASSPQGKDQPQHF
>.|TRBV28|TRBJ2-7|.
TGTGCCAGCAGTTTATGGGGAACCGGCAGCCACGAGCAGTACTTC
CASSLWGTGSHEQYF
>.|TRBV5-4|TRBJ1-4|.
TGTGCCAGCAGCTTGACAGCCTCGCTAGATGAAAAACTGTTTTTT
CASSLTASLDEKLFF
>.|TRBV27|TRBJ2-1|.
TGTGCCAGCAGTTTGGGGGGATCCTACAATGAGCAGTTCTTC
CASSLGGSYNEQFF
>.|TRBV14|TRBJ1-2|.
TGTGCCAGCAGCCAAGTACAGGGATATGGCTACACCTTC
CASSQVQGYGYTF
>.|TRBV11-3|TRBJ1-4|.
TGTGCCAGCAGCTTATCATGGGGGAATGAAAAACTGTTTTTT
CASSLSWGNEKLFF
>.|TRBV15|TRBJ2-6|.
TGTGCCACCAGCAGAGGGGGTCCGGAGGATGGGGCCAACGTCCTGACTTTC
CATSRGGPEDGANVLTF
>.|TRBV7-2|TRBJ2-2|.
TGTGCCCTACAGTCAGGGGCGACCGGGGAGCTGTTTTTT
CALQSGATGELFF
>.|TRBV11-2|TRBJ2-7|.
TGTGCCAGCAGCTCCCTCCGGACGGAGGGCGAGCAGTACTTC
CASSSLRTEGEQYF
>.|TRBV5-1|TRBJ2-1|.
TGCGCCAGCACCAGAGGGACTTCGGGGGATGAGCAGTTCTTC
CASTRGTSGDEQFF